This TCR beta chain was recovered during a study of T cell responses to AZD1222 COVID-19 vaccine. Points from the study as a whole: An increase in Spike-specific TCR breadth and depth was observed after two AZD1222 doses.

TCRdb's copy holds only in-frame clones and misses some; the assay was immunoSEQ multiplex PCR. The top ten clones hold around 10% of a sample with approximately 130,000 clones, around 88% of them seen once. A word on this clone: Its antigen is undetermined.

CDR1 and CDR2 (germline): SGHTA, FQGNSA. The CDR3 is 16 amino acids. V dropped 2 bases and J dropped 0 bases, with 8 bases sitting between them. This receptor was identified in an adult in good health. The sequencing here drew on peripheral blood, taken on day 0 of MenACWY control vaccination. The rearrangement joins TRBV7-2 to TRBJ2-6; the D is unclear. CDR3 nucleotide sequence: TGTGCCAGCAGCTTATACTTGGGCTCTGGGGCCAACGTCCTGACTTTC. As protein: CASSLYLGSGANVLTF.